What follows describes a single TCR beta chain. The data derive from a study of blood T cell repertoires in COVID-19. Sequencing was performed with immunoSEQ multiplex PCR; in TCRdb, only in-frame clones are kept and a portion is missing. The table lists about 180,000 clones, around 80% of them singletons. Per germline, CDR1 MNHNY and CDR2 SVGAGI (reference sequence). The CDR3 totals 15 residues. J lost 6 bases, V lost 10 bases, and 11 bases had no gene match. Source material: peripheral blood. This TCR was sampled from a human donor in a cohort sampled during active COVID-19. This rearrangement joins TRBV6-6 to TRBJ2-3; 12 nucleotides agree with TRBD2. The CDR3 DNA is TGTGCCACCCACCTGACTAGCGGGGGAGGGGATACGCAGTATTTT. This codes for CATHLTSGGGDTQYF.